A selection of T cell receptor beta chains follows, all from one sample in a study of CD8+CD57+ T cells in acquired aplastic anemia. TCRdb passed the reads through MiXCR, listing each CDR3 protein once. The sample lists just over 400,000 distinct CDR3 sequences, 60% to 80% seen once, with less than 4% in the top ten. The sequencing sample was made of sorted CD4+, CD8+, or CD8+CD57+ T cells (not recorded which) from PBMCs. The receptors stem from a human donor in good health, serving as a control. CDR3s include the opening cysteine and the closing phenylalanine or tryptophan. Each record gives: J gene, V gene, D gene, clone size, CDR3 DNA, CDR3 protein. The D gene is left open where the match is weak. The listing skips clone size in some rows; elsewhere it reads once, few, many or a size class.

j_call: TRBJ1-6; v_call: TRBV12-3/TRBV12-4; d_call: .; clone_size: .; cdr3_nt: TGTGCCAGCAGCAGGGTCGATAATTCACCCCTCCACTTT; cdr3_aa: CASSRVDNSPLHF
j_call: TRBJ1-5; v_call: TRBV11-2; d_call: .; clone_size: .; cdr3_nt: TGTGCCAGCAGCCTCCAGGACAATCAGCCCCAGCATTTT; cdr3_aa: CASSLQDNQPQHF
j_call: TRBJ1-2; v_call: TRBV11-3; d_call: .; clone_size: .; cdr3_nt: TGTGCCAGCAGCTCTTGGGGGCCGGAGAACGGCTACACCTTC; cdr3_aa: CASSSWGPENGYTF
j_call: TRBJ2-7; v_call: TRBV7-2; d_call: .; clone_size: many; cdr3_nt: TGTGCCAGCAGCTTAGAGGCAGTTACTTACTACGAGCAGTACTTC; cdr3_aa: CASSLEAVTYYEQYF
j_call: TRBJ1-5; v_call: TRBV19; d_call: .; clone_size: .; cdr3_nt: TGTGCCAGTAGTAAACACTCTGGTATGGATCAGCCCCAGCATTTT; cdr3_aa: CASSKHSGMDQPQHF
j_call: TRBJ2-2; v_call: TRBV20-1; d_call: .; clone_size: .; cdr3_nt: TGCAGTGCTAGAGGACATACGCCTTACGCCGGGGAGCTGTTTTTT; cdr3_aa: CSARGHTPYAGELFF
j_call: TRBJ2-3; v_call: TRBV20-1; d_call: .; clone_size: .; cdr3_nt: TGCAGTGCTCTAGATGGGGGGAGCACAGATACGCAGTATTTT; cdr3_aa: CSALDGGSTDTQYF
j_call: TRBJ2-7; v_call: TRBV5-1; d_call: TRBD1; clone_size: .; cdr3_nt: TGCGCCAGCAGCTCGGGACAGGGGGGCGAGCAGTACTTC; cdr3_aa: CASSSGQGGEQYF
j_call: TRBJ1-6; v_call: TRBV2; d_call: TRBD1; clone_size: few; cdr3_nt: TGTGCCAGCAGTTCTACAGGGGGTTACTCACCCCTCCACTTT; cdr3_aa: CASSSTGGYSPLHF
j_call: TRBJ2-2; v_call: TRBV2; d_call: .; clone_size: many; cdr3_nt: TGTGCCAGTGTGGGGGCCCTCGGCCCCGGGGAGCTGTTTTTT; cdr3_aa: CASVGALGPGELFF
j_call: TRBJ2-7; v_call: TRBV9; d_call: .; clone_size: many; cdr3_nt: TGTGCCAGCAGCGTAGAGGGGGGACCTTTCTACGAGCAGTACTTC; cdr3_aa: CASSVEGGPFYEQYF
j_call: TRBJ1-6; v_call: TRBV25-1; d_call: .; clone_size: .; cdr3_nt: TGTGCCAGCAGTGAATCCTCTGGGCAGACTAATTCACCCCTCCACTTT; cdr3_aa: CASSESSGQTNSPLHF
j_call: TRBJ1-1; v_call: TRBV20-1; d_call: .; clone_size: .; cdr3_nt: TGCAGTGCTGGAGGGGGAGCGGGTTCCCCTGAAGCTTTCTTT; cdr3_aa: CSAGGGAGSPEAFF
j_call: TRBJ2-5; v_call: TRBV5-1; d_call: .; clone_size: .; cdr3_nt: TGTGCCAGCAGCGCGGGGATGGGGTTGGTGACCCAGTACTTC; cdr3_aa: CASSAGMGLVTQYF
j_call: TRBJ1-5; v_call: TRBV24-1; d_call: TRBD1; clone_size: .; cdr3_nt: TGTGCCACCAGTGATCCAGCAGGGGGAAATCAGCCCCAGCATTTT; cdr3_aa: CATSDPAGGNQPQHF
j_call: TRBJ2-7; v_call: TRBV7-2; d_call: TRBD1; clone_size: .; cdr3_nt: TGTGCCAGCAGCCTCCGGGACAGGGGCTACTACGAGTACTTC; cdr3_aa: CASSLRDRGYYEYF
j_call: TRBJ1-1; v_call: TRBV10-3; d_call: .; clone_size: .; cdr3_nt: TGTGCCGTAGGTGGGCGGTCTAGCAACACTGCGCATTATTTT; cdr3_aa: CAVGGRSSNTAHYF
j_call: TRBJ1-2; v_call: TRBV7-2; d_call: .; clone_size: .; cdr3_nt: TGTGCCAGCAGCTACCGCCGTTTGATCCACGATAACTATGGCTACACCTTC; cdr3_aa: CASSYRRLIHDNYGYTF
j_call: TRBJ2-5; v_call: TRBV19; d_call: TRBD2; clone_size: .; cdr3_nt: TGTGCCAGTAGTCCCCGTCTGGGCGGGAGAGAACAAGAGACCCAGTATTTC; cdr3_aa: CASSPRLGGREQETQYF
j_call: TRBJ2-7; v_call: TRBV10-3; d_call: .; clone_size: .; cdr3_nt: TGTGGCAGCACCGGGCAGGGAGCCGGCGAGCAGTACTTC; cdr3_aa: CGSTGQGAGEQYF
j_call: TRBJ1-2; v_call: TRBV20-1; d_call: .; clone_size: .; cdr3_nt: TGCAGTGCTAGGGCGCGAGCAGTACGTTATGGCTACACCTTC; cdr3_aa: CSARARAVRYGYTF
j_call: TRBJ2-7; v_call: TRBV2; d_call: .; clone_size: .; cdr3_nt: TGTGCCAGCAGCCAAGGGAGGGACAGCAACCATGAGCAGTACTTC; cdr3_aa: CASSQGRDSNHEQYF
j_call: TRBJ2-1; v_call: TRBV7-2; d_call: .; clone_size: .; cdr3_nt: TGTGCCAGCAGCTTAGATCCAGGCACGCGGTCACCCCTCGAGCAGTTCTTC; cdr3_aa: CASSLDPGTRSPLEQFF
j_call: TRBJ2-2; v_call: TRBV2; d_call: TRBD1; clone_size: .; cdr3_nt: TGCGCCAGCAGCCAGTCCCGGGGACAGCCCGCCGGGGAGCTGTTTTTT; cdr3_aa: CASSQSRGQPAGELFF
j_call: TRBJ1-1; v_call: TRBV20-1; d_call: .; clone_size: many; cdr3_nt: TGCAGTGCTAGTCCCCAGCGGGGTACTGAAGCTTTCTTT; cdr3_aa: CSASPQRGTEAFF
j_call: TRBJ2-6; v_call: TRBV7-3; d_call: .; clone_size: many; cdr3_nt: TGTGCCAGCAGCATGCGCGCGGGGACTGGGGCCAACGTCCTGACTTTC; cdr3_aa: CASSMRAGTGANVLTF
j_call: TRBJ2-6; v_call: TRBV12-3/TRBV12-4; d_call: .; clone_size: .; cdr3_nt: TGTGCCAGCAATCCGTTAACGGTGTCTGGGGCCAACGTCCTGACTTTC; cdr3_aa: CASNPLTVSGANVLTF
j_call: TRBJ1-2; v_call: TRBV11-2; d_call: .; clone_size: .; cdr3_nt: TGTGCCACACAAACCGCCGGAGGGTATGGCTACACCTTC; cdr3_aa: CATQTAGGYGYTF
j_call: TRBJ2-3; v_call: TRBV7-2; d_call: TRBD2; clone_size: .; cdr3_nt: TGTGCCAGCAGCTGGGGTCTAGCGGGGTATTGGGATACGCAGTATTTT; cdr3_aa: CASSWGLAGYWDTQYF
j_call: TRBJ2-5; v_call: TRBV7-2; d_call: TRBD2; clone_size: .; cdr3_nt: TGTGCCAGCAGCTTGAGCGGGACCTACACAGATACGCAGCAGTACTTC; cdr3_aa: CASSLSGTYTDTQQYF
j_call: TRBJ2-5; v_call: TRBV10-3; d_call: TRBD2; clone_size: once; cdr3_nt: TGTGCCATCAGTGACACTAGCGGGAGGTTACAAGAGACCCAGTACTTC; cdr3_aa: CAISDTSGRLQETQYF
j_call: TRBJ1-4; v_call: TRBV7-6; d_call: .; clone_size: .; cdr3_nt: TGTGCCAGCAGCTTTAGGATTCGGGGGTACGAGCTGTTCTTT; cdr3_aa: CASSFRIRGYELFF
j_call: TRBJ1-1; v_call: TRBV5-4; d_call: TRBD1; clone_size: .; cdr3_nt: TGTGCCAGCAGCTTAGTCCGCTCTCAACGTCCCGGGACAGGGGTCAGGACTGAAGCTTTCTTT; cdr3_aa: CASSLVRSQRPGTGVRTEAFF
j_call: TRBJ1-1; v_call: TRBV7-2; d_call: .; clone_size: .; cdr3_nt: TGTGCCAGCGGACGGTTTGGGAACACTGCAGCTTTCTTT; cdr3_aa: CASGRFGNTAAFF
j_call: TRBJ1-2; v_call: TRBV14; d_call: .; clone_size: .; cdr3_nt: TGTGCCAGCAGCCGCGACCGGAGGAGTGGAAATGGCAACACCTTC; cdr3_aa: CASSRDRRSGNGNTF
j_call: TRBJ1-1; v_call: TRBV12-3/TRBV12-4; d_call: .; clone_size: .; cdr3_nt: TGTGCCACCGGACTCTTACACCAGGCTTTCTTT; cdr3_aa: CATGLLHQAFF
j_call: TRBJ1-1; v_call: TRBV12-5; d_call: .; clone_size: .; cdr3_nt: TGTGCCAGCAGAGGACCAGGGTCCGTAACTGAAGCTTTCTTT; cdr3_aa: CASRGPGSVTEAFF
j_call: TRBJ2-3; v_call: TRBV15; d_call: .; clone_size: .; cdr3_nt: TGTGCCACCAGCATAGCGGCTAGCGCAGATACGCAGTATTTT; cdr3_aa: CATSIAASADTQYF
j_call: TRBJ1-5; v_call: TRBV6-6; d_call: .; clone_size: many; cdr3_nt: TGTGCCAGCAGTTACTCGATGGGGGTCCCGGCCCAGCATTTT; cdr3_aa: CASSYSMGVPAQHF
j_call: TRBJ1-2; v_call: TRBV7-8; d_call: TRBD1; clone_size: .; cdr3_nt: TGTGCCAGCAGTACCTGGACAGGGGGAAGTCTTAACTATGGCTACACCTTC; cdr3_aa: CASSTWTGGSLNYGYTF
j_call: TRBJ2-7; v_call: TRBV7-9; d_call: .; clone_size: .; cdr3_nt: TGTGCCAGCAGGAGGACGCGTCAAACCGACGAGAAGTACTTC; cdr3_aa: CASRRTRQTDEKYF
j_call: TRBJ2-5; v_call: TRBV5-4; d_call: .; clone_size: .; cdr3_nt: TGTGCCAGCAGCACTCGACGGTTCCAAGAGACCCAGTACTTC; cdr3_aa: CASSTRRFQETQYF
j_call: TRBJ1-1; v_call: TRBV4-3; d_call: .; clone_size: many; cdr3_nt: TGCGCCAGCAGCCAACAGGAGGACACTGAAGCTTTCTTT; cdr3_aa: CASSQQEDTEAFF
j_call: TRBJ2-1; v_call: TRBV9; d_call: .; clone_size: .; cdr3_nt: TGTGCCAGCATCGGGGGCAGGGGACCAACCATGAGCAAGTTCTTC; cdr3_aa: CASIGGRGPTMSKFF
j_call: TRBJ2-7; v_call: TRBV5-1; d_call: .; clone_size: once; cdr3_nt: TGCGCCAGCAGCTTGGGCTGCTACGAGCAGTACTTC; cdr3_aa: CASSLGCYEQYF
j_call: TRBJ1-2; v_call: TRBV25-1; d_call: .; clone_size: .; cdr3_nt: TGTGCCAGCAGCGCCGCAGACCGAGCAGATTATGGCTACACCTTC; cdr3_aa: CASSAADRADYGYTF
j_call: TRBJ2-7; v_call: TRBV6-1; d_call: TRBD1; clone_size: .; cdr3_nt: TGTGCCAGCACCCTTTCCGGGACAGGGGGGTACGAGCAGTACTTC; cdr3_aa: CASTLSGTGGYEQYF
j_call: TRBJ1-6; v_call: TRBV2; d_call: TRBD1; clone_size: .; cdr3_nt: TGTGCCAGCAGTGCTGCTACAGGGGATAATTCACCCCTCCACTTT; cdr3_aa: CASSAATGDNSPLHF
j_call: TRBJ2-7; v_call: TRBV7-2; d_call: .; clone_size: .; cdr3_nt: TGCGCCAGCAGGGTGACGGACAGCAGCGACGAGCAGGACTTC; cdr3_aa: CASRVTDSSDEQDF